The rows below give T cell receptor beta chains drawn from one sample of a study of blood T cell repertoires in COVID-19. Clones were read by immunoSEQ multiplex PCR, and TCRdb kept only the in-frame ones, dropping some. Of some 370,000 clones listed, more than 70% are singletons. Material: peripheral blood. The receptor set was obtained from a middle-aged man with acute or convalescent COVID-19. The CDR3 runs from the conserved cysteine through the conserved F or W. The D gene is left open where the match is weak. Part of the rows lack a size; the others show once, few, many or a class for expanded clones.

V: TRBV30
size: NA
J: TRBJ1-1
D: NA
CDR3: CAWSRNWEMNTEAFF
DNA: TGTGCCTGGAGCCGAAATTGGGAGATGAACACTGAAGCTTTCTTT

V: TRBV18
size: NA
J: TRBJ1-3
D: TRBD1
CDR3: CASSPRGTGPGNTIYF
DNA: TGTGCCAGCTCACCCCGAGGGACAGGGCCTGGAAACACCATATATTTT

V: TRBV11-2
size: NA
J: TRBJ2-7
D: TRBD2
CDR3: CASRTSGSGYEQYF
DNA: TGTGCCAGCAGAACTAGCGGGAGCGGTTACGAGCAGTACTTC

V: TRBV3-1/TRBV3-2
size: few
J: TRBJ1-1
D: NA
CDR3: CASSQDWGGTEAFF
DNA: TGTGCCAGCAGCCAAGACTGGGGGGGCACTGAAGCTTTCTTT

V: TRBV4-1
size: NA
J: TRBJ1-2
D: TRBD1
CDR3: CASSHRTGSKDGYTF
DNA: TGCGCCAGCAGCCACCGGACAGGTTCCAAAGATGGCTACACCTTC

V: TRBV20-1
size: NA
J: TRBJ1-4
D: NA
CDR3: CSASPHEGEKLFF
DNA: TGCAGTGCTAGTCCCCACGAGGGTGAAAAACTGTTTTTT

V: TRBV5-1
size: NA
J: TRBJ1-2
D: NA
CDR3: CASSLVAGGGYTF
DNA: TGCGCCAGCAGCTTGGTGGCAGGTGGCGGGTACACCTTC

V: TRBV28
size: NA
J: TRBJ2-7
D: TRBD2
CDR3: CASSLRINRGGNSYEQYF
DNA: TGTGCCAGCAGTTTGAGGATTAATCGCGGGGGGAATTCCTACGAGCAGTACTTC

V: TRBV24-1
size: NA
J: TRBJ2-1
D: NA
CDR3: CATSDYSLNEQFF
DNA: TGTGCCACCAGTGACTATAGTCTGAATGAGCAGTTCTTC

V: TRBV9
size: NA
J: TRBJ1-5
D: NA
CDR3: CATLPTGNNQPQHF
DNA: TGTGCCACACTCCCCACAGGGAATAATCAGCCCCAGCATTTT

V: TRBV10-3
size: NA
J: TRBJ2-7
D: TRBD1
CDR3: CAISWTGNYEQYF
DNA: TGTGCCATCAGCTGGACAGGCAACTACGAGCAGTACTTC

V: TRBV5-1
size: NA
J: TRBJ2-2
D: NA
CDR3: CASSLGAAANTGELFF
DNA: TGCGCCAGCAGCTTGGGGGCAGCCGCGAACACCGGGGAGCTGTTTTTT

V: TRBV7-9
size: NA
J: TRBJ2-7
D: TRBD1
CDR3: CASIGQGTYEQYF
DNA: TGTGCCAGCATCGGACAGGGGACCTACGAGCAGTACTTC

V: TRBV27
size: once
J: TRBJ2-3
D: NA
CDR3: CASSSPYTDTQYF
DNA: TGTGCCAGCAGTTCGCCCTACACAGATACGCAGTATTTT

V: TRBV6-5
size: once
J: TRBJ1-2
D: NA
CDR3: CASSYSLGTGNYGYTF
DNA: TGTGCCAGCAGTTACTCGCTCGGCACAGGGAACTATGGCTACACCTTC

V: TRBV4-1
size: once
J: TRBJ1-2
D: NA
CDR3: CASSHQDRTDGYTF
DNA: TGCGCCAGCAGCCACCAAGACAGAACAGATGGCTACACCTTC

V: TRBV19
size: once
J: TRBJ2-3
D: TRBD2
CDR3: CASSITAGRTDTQYF
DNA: TGTGCCAGTAGTATAACAGCGGGGAGGACAGATACGCAGTATTTT

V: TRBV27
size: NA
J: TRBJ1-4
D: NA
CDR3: CASRRGSTNEKLFF
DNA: TGTGCCAGCAGGAGGGGGTCAACTAATGAAAAACTGTTTTTT

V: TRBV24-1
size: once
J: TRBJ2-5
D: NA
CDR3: CATPDRNSAQETQYF
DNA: TGTGCCACCCCCGACCGGAACAGTGCCCAAGAGACCCAGTACTTC

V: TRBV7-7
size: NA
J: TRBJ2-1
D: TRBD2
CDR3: CASSSGLAGVDEQFF
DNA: TGTGCTAGCAGCTCAGGACTAGCGGGAGTCGATGAGCAGTTCTTC

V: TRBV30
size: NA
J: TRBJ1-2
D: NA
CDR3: CAWSVGRDSHGYTF
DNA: TGTGCCTGGAGTGTCGGCAGGGATTCGCATGGCTACACCTTC

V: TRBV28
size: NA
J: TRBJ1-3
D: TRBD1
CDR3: CASSHSFPGQGPNTIYF
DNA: TGTGCCAGCAGTCACTCTTTTCCGGGACAGGGGCCCAACACCATATATTTT

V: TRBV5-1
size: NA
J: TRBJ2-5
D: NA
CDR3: CASSPRRGSQETQYF
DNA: TGCGCCAGCAGCCCACGGAGGGGCAGTCAAGAGACCCAGTACTTC

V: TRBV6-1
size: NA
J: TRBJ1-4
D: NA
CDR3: CASSEGTENGKLFF
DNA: TGTGCCAGCAGTGAAGGGACAGAAAATGGAAAACTGTTTTTT

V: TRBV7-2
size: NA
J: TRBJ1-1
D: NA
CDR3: CASSLVPVPSTEAFF
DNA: TGTGCCAGCAGCTTAGTCCCGGTTCCGAGCACTGAAGCTTTCTTT

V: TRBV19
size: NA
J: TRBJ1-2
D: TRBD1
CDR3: CATRTGSNYGYTF
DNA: TGTGCCACACGGACAGGGTCCAACTATGGCTACACCTTC

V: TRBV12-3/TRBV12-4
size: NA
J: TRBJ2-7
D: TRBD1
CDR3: CASSPQGLYEQYF
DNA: TGTGCCAGCAGCCCACAGGGGCTCTACGAGCAGTACTTC

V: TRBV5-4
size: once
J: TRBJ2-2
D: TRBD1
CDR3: CASSPDPGQGDTGELFF
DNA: TGTGCCAGCAGCCCCGACCCGGGACAGGGGGACACCGGGGAGCTGTTTTTT

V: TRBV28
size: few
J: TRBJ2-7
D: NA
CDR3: CASSSPQGDSNEQYF
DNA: TGTGCCAGCAGCTCCCCTCAAGGGGATAGTAACGAGCAGTACTTC

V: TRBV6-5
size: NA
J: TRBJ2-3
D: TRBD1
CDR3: CASSRDRGPDTQYF
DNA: TGTGCCAGCAGTCGGGACAGGGGGCCCGATACGCAGTATTTT

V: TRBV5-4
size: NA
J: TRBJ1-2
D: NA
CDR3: CASSLERSGRRDGYTF
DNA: TGTGCCAGCAGCTTGGAACGGTCAGGGAGGAGAGATGGCTACACCTTC

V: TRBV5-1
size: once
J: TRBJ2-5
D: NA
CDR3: CASSRRYQETQYF
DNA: TGCGCCAGCAGCCGCAGATACCAAGAGACCCAGTACTTC

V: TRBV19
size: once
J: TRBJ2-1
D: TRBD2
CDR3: CASSMLRASGGANEQFF
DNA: TGTGCCAGTAGTATGCTCAGGGCTAGCGGGGGAGCAAATGAGCAGTTCTTC

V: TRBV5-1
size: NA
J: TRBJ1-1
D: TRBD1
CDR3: CASHGTGYTEAFF
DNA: TGCGCCAGCCACGGGACAGGGTACACTGAAGCTTTCTTT

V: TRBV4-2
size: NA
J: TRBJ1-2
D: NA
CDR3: CASSQVNSGYGYTF
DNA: TGTGCCAGCAGCCAAGTTAACTCCGGCTATGGCTACACCTTC

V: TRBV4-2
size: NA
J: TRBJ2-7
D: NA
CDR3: CASSQVSGDKQYF
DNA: TGTGCCAGCAGCCAGGTTTCAGGGGATAAGCAGTACTTC

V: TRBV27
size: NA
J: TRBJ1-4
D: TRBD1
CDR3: CASSRTGYPNEKLFF
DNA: TGTGCCAGCAGTCGGACAGGGTACCCTAATGAAAAACTGTTTTTT

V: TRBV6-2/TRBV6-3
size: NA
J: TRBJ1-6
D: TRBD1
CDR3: CASSPHRGKGSYNSPLHF
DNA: TGTGCCAGCAGCCCTCACAGGGGAAAGGGCTCCTATAATTCACCCCTCCACTTT

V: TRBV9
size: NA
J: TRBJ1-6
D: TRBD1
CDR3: CASSAGTGGNNSPLHF
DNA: TGTGCCAGCAGCGCGGGGACAGGGGGTAATAATTCACCCCTCCACTTT